This TCR beta chain stems from a study of T cells expressing NK-cell markers. Study at large: The TCR beta repertoires originated in sorted CD3+CD56+NKG2C+, CD3+CD56+NKG2C- and CD3+CD56-NKG2C+ T cells. Broader study findings: Roughly 6 donors showed dominant NKG2C+ clonotypes comprising about 1.0-8% of their CD8+ T cells. These clonotypes also led the CD3+CD56-NKG2C+ fraction in a handful of donors. Whether the expanded NKG2C+ T cell clones recognized HCMV remained unclear.

TCRdb re-called the 5' RACE reads, yielding one record per CDR3 amino acid sequence without DNA. The record lists fewer than 300,000 distinct CDR3 sequences, of which the ten most abundant hold around 4.3%. Comments on this clonotype: The antigen remains undetermined.

This CDR3 is built from 12 residues. Germline CDR1 is SQVTM and CDR2 is ANQGSEA. This clonotype was sampled from a woman aged 18-69 years in good health. Sequencing was done on a sample of blood T cells: a sorted CD56 or NKG2C T cell subset, CD4+ or CD8+ T cells, or bulk PBMC T cells (not recorded which). This chain joins TRBV29-1 and TRBJ2-5. The CDR3 loop reads CSVVTHQETQYF.